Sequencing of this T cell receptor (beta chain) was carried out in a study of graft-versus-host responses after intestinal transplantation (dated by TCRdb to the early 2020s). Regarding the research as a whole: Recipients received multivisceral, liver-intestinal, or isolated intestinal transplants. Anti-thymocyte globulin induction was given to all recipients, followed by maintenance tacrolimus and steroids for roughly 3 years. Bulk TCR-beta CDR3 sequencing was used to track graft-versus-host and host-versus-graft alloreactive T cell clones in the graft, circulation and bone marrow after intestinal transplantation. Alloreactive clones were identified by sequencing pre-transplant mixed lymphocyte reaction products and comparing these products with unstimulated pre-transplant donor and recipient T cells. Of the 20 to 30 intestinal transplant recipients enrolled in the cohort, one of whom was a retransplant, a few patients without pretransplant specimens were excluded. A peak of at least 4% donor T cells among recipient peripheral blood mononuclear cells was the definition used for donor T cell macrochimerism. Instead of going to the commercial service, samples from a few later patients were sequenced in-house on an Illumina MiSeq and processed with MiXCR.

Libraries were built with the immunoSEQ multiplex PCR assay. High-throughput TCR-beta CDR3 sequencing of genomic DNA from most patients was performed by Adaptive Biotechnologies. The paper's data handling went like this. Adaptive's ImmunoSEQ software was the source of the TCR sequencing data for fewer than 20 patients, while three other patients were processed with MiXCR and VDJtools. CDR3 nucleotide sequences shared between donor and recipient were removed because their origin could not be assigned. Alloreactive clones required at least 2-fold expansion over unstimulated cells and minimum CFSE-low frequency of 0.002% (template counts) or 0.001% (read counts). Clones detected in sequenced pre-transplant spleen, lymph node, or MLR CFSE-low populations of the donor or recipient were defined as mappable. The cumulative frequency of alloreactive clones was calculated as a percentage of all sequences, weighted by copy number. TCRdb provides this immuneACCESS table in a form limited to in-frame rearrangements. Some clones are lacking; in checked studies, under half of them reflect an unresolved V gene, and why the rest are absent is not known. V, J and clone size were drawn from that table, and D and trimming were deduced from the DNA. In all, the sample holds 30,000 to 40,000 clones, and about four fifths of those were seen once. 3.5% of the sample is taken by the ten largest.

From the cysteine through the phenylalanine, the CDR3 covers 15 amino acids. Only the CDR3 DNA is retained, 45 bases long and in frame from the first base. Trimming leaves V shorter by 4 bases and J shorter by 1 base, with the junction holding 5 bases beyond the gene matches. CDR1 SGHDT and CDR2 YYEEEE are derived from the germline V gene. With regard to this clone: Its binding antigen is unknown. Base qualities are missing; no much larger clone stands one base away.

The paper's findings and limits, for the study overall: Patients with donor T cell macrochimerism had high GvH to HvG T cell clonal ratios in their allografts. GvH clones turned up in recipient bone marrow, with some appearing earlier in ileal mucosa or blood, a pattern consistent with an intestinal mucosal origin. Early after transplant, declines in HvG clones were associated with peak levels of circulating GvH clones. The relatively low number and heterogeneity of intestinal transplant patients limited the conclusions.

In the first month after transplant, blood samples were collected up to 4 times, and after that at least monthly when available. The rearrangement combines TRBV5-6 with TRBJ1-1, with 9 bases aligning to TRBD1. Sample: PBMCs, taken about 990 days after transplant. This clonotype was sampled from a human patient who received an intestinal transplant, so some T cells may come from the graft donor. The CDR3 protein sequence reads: CASSAMGQGNTEAFF. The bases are TGTGCCAGCAGCGCCATGGGACAGGGGAACACTGAAGCTTTCTTT.